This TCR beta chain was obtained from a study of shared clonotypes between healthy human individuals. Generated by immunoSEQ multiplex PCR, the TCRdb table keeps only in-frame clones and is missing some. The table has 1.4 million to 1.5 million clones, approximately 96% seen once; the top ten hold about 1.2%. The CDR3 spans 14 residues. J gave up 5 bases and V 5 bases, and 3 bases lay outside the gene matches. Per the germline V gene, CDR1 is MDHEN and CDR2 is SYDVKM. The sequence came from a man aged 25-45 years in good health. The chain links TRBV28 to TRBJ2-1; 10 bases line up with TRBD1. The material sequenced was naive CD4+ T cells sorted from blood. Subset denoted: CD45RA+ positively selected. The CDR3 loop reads CASSAGTGDNEQFF. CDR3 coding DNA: TGTGCCAGCAGTGCCGGGACAGGGGACAATGAGCAGTTCTTC.